This T cell receptor beta chain was documented in a study of blood T cell repertoires in COVID-19. As for the study in general: The United States, Italy and Spain were the sources of the acute and convalescent COVID-19 samples. T cells, B-cell-depleted T cells, or PBMCs provided the cDNA or gDNA that served as material.

CDR3 length: 12 amino acids. The germline gives CDR1 SGHRS, CDR2 YFSETQ. V was cut by 1 base and J by 8 bases, with 9 bases left in between. Per the authors' pipeline: Cell counts per sample came from amplifying reference gene primers. Repertoires were generated with immunoSEQ multiplex PCR, while TCRdb's copy carries only in-frame clones and drops some. V and J calls and clone size are copied from that table; D and trimming were computed from the DNA. The sample includes 35,000 to 40,000 clones, approximately 80% of them seen just once. The source is a man between 50 and 59 years old with active or convalescent COVID-19. The sample consisted of peripheral blood. The V and J genes are TRBV5-1 and TRBJ1-1, with a possible D match to TRBD1 (5 bases). For the CDR3, the DNA is TGCGCCAGCAGCTTGTGGGGGGTCGAAGCTTTCTTT. Residues: CASSLWGVEAFF.